This T cell receptor beta chain was identified in a study of CD8+ T cells in alopecia areata. The germline gives CDR1 SGHTA, CDR2 FQGNSA. This CDR3 spans 13 amino acids. Trimming took 5 bases from V and 5 from J, leaving 12 bases between them. Reverse transcription of extracted RNA yielded cDNA, which provided the sequencing template. Profiling relied on immunoSEQ multiplex PCR, and the TCRdb table lists in-frame clones only, not all of them. The sample lists about 220,000 clones, about 57% seen once, with 1.5% to 2% in the top ten. Treatment noted: oral pan-JAK inhibitor, 5-10 mg twice daily. The authors sorted CD4+ and CD8+ T cells from PBMCs.

Sequences were derived from CD4+ T cells sorted from blood, sampled at week 4, from a patient treated with tofacitinib. The chain combines TRBV7-2 with TRBJ2-5; perhaps TRBD2 as D (7 bases). The clonotype was recovered from a human donor with alopecia areata. The CDR3, as DNA: TGTGCCAGCAGCGGGGGGGCTAGTGAGACCCAGTACTTC. Translated: CASSGGASETQYF.